This T cell receptor beta chain was sequenced for a study of PD-L1 blockade in urothelial cancer. As for the study in general: Patients began atezolizumab, 1,200 mg intravenously every 3 weeks, in about 2014.

Time point: peripheral blood 6 weeks after treatment start. Sequencing was performed with immunoSEQ multiplex PCR; in TCRdb, only in-frame clones are kept and a portion is missing. There are over 100,000 clones in the sample; approximately 90% occur only once, and approximately 3.8% lies in the top ten. Sequenced here: PBMCs, sampled around atezolizumab (anti-PD-L1) treatment. The TCR comes from a man between 60 and 75 years old with urothelial cancer.

In DNA, the CDR3 is TGTGCCAGCACTGGGACTAGCGGGGGAGCCGGGGAGCTGTTTTTT. Protein: CASTGTSGGAGELFF. The V call is TRBV6-1, the J call TRBJ2-2, with 14 bases fitting TRBD2. The V gene's germline CDR1 is MNHNS and CDR2 SASEGT. V shed 7 bases and J 6 bases; nucleotides not matched to a gene: 4. The CDR3 is 15 residues long.